This T cell receptor beta chain was captured by sequencing in a study of T-cell reconstitution after alpha-beta-depleted transplantation in children. Trimming took 8 bases from V and 2 from J, leaving 12 bases between them. The CDR3 totals 14 residues. Using unique molecular identifiers, the investigators prepared the TCRbeta library. TCRdb re-called the PCR reads through MiXCR, storing one row per CDR3 protein. The data contain around 600,000 distinct CDR3 sequences, about 10% of them singletons. On this clonotype itself: Just one base apart from a much larger clone, this may be a read error.

Sequences were derived from PBMCs from the stem cell graft donor, sampled from the stem cell graft. This clonotype originated in a human donor who donated a stem cell graft to a child with acute myeloid leukemia. The chain joins TRBV12-3 or TRBV12-4 to TRBJ2-2; D perhaps matches TRBD2 (6 bases). The CDR3: CASWEEGNTGELFF. The DNA for the CDR3 is TGTGCCAGCTGGGAGGAGGGAAACACCGGGGAGCTGTTTTTT.